The 12 T cell receptor beta chains given below trace back to one sample, sequenced in a study of blood T cell repertoires in COVID-19. The method was immunoSEQ multiplex PCR; TCRdb's version includes in-frame clones alone and lacks a portion of them. The sample records roughly 250,000 clones, 70% to 90% being singletons. Sequencing was done on a sample of peripheral blood. These receptor sequences come from a woman aged 40 to 50 with acute or convalescent COVID-19.

The V and J genes are TRBV12-3 or TRBV12-4 and TRBJ2-3; weak D call: TRBD1 (5 bases). V was pared by 9 bases and J by 3 bases, with 7 bases between. The length of the CDR3 is 11 residues. The CDR3 sequence: CASQGTDTQYF. In DNA, the CDR3 is TGTGCCAGTCAGGGAACAGATACGCAGTATTTT.

The chain recombines TRBV5-8 with TRBJ2-3; 7 positions match TRBD1. Germline trimming cut 1 base from V and 4 bases from J; bases unmatched to any gene: 0. CDR3 length equals 13 residues. Germline CDR1 is SGHTS and CDR2 is YDEGEE. CDR3 in DNA: TGTGCCAGCAGCTTGACAGGGGCAGATACGCAGTATTTT. Translating it yields CASSLTGADTQYF.

The rearrangement links TRBV7-8 to TRBJ1-5; D is uncertain. V lost 5 bases and J lost 2, with 7 bases in between. The CDR3 is made up of 13 amino acids. Germline assignment: CDR1 SGHVS and CDR2 FQNEAQ. This CDR3 is CASSPRGNQPQHF. The DNA of the CDR3 is TGTGCCAGCAGCCCGAGAGGCAATCAGCCCCAGCATTTT.

The chain has TRBV27 and TRBJ1-2; 7 positions agree with TRBD1. Germline CDR1 and CDR2: MNHEY and SMNVEV (reference sequence). This CDR3 contains 12 residues. V shed 7 bases and J 6 bases; nucleotides not matched to a gene: 5. The CDR3 DNA sequence: TGTGCCAGCACCCCCGACAGGGATGGCTACACCTTC. This translates into CASTPDRDGYTF.

The chain couples TRBV7-9 to TRBJ2-2; maybe TRBD2 (5 bases). Germline V gene data show CDR1 as SEHNR and CDR2 as FQNEAQ (reference sequence). V dropped 6 bases and J dropped 0 bases, with 17 bases sitting between them. The CDR3 loop spans 17 amino acids. Here the CDR3 DNA reads TGTGCCAGCAGATTTAGCCCCACGGGAACGAACACCGGGGAGCTGTTTTTT. It specifies CASRFSPTGTNTGELFF.

The chain uses TRBV9 and TRBJ1-2, with a possible D match to TRBD1 (6 bases). CDR3 length equals 15 residues. CDR1 is SGDLS, CDR2 YYNGEE, per germline. Trimming removed 6 bases at V and 7 bases at J, with 22 bases between. CDR3 in amino acids: CASNNPGGQISGYTF. DNA for the CDR3: TGTGCCAGCAATAACCCCGGGGGGCAAATATCTGGCTACACCTTC.

V usage is TRBV5-1 and J usage is TRBJ1-3, with D possibly being TRBD1 (6 bases). The CDR3 sequence is 16 residues long. In germline, CDR1 is SGHRS, CDR2 YFSETQ. V lost 4 bases and J lost 2, with 16 bases in between. This CDR3 is CASSPGQTTPGNTIYF. The CDR3 region has the DNA TGCGCCAGCAGCCCAGGACAGACTACTCCTGGAAACACCATATATTTT.

This clone was seen more than once but under ten times. The same CDR3 also results from other DNA sequences found in this sample. This chain uses TRBV18 with TRBJ1-5; 7 bases agree with TRBD1. Unmatched junction bases numbered 1, after V lost 3 bases and J lost 5 bases. Per germline, CDR1 KGHSH and CDR2 LQKENI. CDR3 length: 13 amino acids. The CDR3 DNA is TGTGCCAGCTCACCCGACAGGGATCAGCCCCAGCATTTT. Protein: CASSPDRDQPQHF.

In its sample, this clone was seen once. The CDR3 DNA reads as TGCGCCAGCAGCCAAGATCTCGAAAAACTGTTTTTT. It encodes CASSQDLEKLFF. The chain links TRBV4-1 to TRBJ1-4; D gene uncertain. The CDR3 extends over 12 amino acids. Per the germline V gene, CDR1 is MGHRA and CDR2 is YSYEKL. V was pared by 0 bases and J by 8 bases, with 4 bases between.

In regard to this clone: Other nucleotide sequences in the sample specify the same CDR3. This rearrangement joins TRBV12-3 or TRBV12-4 to TRBJ1-2; D is possibly TRBD1 (5 bases). The CDR3 has 13 residues. V dropped 5 bases and J dropped 8 bases, with 15 bases sitting between them. The chain's CDR3 is CASSPQGQGGYTF. The DNA of the CDR3 is TGTGCCAGCAGTCCGCAAGGACAAGGGGGCTACACCTTC.

The V call is TRBV12-3 or TRBV12-4, the J call TRBJ1-5; weak D call: TRBD1 (6 bases). The CDR3 covers 13 residues. V was cut by 8 bases and J by 3 bases, with 11 bases left in between. The DNA for the CDR3 is TGTGCCAGCGGCAGGGGTTTCAATCAGCCCCAGCATTTT. This gives the protein CASGRGFNQPQHF.

The chain links TRBV10-2 to TRBJ2-1; 16 bases fit TRBD2. After removal of 7 bases from V and 16 bases from J, the junction contained 10 bases not matched to a gene. The germline V gene has CDR1 WSHSY and CDR2 SAAADI. The CDR3 runs to 14 residues. Here the CDR3 reads CASTGTSGGAGHFF. CDR3 DNA sequence: TGCGCCAGCACCGGGACTAGCGGGGGGGCGGGCCACTTCTTC.